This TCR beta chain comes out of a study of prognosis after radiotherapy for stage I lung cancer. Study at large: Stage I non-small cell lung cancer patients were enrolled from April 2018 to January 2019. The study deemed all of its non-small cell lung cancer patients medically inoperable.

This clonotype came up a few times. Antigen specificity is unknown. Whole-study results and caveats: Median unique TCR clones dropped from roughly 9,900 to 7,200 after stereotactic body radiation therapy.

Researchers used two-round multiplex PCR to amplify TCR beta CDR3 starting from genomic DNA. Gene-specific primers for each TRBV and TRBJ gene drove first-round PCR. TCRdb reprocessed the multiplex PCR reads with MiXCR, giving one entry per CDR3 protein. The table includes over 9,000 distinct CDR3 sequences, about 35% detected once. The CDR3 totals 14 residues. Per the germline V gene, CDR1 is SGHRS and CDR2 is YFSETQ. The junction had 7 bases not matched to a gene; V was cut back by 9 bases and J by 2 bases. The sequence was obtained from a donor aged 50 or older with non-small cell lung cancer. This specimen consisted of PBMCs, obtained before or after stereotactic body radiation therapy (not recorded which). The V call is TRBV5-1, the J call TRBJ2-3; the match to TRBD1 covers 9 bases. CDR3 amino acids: CATTTGGFTDTQYF. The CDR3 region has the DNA TGCGCCACCACGACAGGGGGTTTCACAGATACGCAGTATTTT.